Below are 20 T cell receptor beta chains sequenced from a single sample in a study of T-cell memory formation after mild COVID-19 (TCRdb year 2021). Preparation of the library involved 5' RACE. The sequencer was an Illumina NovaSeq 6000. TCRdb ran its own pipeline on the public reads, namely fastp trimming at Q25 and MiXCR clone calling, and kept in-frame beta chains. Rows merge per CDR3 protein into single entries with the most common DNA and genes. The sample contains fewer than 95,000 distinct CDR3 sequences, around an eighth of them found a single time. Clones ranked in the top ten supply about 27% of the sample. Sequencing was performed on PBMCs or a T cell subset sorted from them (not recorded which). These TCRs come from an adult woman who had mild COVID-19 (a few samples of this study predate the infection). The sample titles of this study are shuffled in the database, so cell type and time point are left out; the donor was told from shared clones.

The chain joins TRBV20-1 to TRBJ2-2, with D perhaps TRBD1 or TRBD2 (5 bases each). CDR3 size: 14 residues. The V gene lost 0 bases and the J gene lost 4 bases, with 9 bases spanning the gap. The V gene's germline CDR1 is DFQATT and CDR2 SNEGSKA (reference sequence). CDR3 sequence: CSARDLGGTGELFF. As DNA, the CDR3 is TGCAGTGCTAGAGATCTTGGGGGCACCGGGGAGCTGTTTTTT.

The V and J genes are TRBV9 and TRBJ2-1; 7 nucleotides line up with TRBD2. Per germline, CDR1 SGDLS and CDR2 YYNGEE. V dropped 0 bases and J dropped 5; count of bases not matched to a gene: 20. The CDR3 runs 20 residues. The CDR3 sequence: CASSVGGEGTILKRHNEQFF. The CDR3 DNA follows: TGTGCCAGCAGCGTAGGAGGAGAGGGGACTATCTTGAAGAGGCACAATGAGCAGTTCTTC.

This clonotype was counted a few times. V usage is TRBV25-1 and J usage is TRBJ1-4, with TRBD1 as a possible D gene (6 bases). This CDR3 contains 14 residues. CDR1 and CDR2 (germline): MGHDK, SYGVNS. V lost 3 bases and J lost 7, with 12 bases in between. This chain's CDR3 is CASSDWGRGEKLFF. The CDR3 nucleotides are TGTGCCAGCAGTGATTGGGGGCGGGGTGAAAAACTGTTTTTT. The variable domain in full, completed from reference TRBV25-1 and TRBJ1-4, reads EADIYQTPRYLVIGTGKKITLECSQTMGHDKMYWYQQDPGMELHLIHYSYGVNSTEKGDLSSESTVSRIRTEHFPLTLESARPSHTSQYLCASSDWGRGEKLFFGSGTQLSVL.

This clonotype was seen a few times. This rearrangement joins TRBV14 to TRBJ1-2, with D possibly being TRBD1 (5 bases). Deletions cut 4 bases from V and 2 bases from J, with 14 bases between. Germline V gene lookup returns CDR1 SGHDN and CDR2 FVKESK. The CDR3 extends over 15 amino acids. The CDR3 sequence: CASSRESTGNYGYTF. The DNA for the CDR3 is TGTGCCAGCAGCCGAGAATCCACAGGCAACTATGGCTACACCTTC. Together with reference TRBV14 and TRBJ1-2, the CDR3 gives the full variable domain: EAGVTQFPSHSVIEKGQTVTLRCDPISGHDNLYWYRRVMGKEIKFLLHFVKESKQDESGMPNNRFLAERTGGTYSTLKVQPAELEDSGVYFCASSRESTGNYGYTFGSGTRLTVV.

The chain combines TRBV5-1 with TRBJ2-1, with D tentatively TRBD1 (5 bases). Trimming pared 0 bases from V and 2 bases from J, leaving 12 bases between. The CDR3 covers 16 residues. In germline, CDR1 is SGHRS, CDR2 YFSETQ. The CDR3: CASSLEPGIAYNEQFF. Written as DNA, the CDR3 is TGCGCCAGCAGCTTGGAACCAGGGATCGCCTACAATGAGCAGTTCTTC.

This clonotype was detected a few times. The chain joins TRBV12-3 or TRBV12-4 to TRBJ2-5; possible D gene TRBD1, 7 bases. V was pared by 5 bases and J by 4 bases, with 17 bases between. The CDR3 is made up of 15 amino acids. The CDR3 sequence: CASSVRDSGRETQYF. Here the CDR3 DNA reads TGTGCCAGCAGTGTTCGGGACAGCGGGCGAGAGACCCAGTACTTC.

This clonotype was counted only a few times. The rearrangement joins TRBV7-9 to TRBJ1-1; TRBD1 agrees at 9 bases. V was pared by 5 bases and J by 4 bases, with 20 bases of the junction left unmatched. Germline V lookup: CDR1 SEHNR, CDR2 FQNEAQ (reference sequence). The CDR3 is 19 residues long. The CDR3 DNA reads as TGTGCCAGCAGCCATCTGGTCCCGGGACAGGGTAACTGGGGCACTGAAGCTTTCTTT. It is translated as CASSHLVPGQGNWGTEAFF.

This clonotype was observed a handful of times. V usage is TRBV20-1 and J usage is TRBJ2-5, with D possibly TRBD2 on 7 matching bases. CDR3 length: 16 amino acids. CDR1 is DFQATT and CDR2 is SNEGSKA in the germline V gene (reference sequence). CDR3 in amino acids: CSLWGAASGQQETQYF. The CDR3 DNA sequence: TGCAGCCTCTGGGGGGCGGCTAGCGGACAACAAGAGACCCAGTACTTC.

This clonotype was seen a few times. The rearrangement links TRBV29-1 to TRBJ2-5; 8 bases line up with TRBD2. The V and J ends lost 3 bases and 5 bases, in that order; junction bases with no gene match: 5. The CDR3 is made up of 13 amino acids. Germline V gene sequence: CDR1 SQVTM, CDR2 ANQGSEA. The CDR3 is CSVDGGDGETQYF. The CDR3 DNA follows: TGCAGCGTTGACGGGGGGGATGGGGAGACCCAGTACTTC.

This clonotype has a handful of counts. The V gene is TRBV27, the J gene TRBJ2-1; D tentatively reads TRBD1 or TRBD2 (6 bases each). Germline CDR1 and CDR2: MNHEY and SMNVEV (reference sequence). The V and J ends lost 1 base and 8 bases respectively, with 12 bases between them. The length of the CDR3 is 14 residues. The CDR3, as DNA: TGTGCCAGCAGTTTATTAGGGGGGCAGGATGAGCAGTTCTTC. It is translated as CASSLLGGQDEQFF.

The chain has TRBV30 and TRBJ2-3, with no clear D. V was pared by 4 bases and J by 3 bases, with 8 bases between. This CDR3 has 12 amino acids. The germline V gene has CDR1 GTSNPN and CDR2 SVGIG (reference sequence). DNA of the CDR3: TGTGCCTGGATGGCTGGAACAGATACGCAGTATTTT. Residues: CAWMAGTDTQYF.

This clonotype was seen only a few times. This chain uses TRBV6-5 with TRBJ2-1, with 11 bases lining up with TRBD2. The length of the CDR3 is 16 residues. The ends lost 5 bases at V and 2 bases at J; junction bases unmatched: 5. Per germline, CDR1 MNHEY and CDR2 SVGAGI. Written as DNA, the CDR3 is TGTGCCAGCAGTCCGTTACTAGCGGGAGCCTACAATGAGCAGTTCTTC. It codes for CASSPLLAGAYNEQFF.

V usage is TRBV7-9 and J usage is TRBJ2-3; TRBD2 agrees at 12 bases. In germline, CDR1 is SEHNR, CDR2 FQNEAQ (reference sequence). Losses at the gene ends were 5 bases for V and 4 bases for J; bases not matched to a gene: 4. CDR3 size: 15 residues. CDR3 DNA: TGTGCCAGCAGCCCGACTAGCGGGAGAGCAGATACGCAGTATTTT. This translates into CASSPTSGRADTQYF.

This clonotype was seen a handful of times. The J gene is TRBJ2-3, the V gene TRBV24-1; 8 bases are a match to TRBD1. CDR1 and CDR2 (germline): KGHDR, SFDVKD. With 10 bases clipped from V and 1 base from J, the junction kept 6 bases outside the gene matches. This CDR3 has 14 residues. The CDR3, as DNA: TGTGCCACATCGGACAGGGATCGCACAGATACGCAGTATTTT. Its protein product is CATSDRDRTDTQYF.

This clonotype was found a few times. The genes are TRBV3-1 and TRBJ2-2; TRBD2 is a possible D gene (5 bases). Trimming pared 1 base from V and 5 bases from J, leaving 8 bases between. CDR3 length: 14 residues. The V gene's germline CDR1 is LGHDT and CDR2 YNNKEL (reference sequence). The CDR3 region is CASSQVGLTGELFF. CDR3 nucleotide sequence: TGTGCCAGCAGCCAAGTAGGACTTACCGGGGAGCTGTTTTTT. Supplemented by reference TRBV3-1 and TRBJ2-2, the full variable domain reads DTAVSQTPKYLVTQMGNDKSIKCEQNLGHDTMYWYKQDSKKFLKIMFSYNNKELIINETVPNRFSPKSPDKAHLNLHINSLELGDSAVYFCASSQVGLTGELFFGEGSRLTVL.

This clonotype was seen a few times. The CDR3 nucleotides are TGCAGTGCTAGAGATCTCAGGGCGGGGGGGCTTTACAATGAGCAGTTCTTC. Its protein is CSARDLRAGGLYNEQFF. The chain has TRBV20-1 and TRBJ2-1; the match to TRBD2 covers 9 bases. The germline gives CDR1 DFQATT, CDR2 SNEGSKA (reference sequence). Unmatched junction bases numbered 10, after V lost 0 bases and J lost 4 bases. This CDR3 region has 17 residues.

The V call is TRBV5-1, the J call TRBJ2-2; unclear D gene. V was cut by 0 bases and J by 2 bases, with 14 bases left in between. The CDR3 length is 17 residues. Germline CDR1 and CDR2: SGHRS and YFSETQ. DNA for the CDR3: TGCGCCAGCAGCTTGGCCCTTGGACGGGCTAACACCGGGGAGCTGTTTTTT. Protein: CASSLALGRANTGELFF. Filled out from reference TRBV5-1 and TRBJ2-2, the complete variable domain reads KAGVTQTPRYLIKTRGQQVTLSCSPISGHRSVSWYQQTPGQGLQFLFEYFSETQRNKGNFPGRFSGRQFSNSRSEMNVSTLELGDSALYLCASSLALGRANTGELFFGEGSRLTVL.

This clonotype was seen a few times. Here the CDR3 reads CASSLSTRRSNYGYTF. The CDR3 nucleotides are TGTGCCAGCAGCTTGTCGACGAGAAGGTCTAACTATGGCTACACCTTC. This chain connects TRBV7-9 to TRBJ1-2; D is uncertain. CDR3 length equals 16 residues. The ends were cut back, 3 bases at V and 0 bases at J, with 14 bases in the middle. In germline, CDR1 is SEHNR, CDR2 FQNEAQ (reference sequence).

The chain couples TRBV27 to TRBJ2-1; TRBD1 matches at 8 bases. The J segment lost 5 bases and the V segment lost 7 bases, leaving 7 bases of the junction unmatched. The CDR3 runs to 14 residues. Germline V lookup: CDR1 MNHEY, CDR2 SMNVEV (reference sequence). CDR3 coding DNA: TGTGCCAGCATTCCCTGGACAGGGAACAATGAGCAGTTCTTC. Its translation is CASIPWTGNNEQFF.

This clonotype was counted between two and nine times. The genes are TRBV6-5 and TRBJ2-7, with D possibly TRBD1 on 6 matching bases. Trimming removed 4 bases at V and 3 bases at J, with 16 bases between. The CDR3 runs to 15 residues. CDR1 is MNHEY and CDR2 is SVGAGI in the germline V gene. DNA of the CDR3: TGTGCCAGCAGTTCGGACAGTGCCCCAGTCTACGAGCAGTACTTC. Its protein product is CASSSDSAPVYEQYF.